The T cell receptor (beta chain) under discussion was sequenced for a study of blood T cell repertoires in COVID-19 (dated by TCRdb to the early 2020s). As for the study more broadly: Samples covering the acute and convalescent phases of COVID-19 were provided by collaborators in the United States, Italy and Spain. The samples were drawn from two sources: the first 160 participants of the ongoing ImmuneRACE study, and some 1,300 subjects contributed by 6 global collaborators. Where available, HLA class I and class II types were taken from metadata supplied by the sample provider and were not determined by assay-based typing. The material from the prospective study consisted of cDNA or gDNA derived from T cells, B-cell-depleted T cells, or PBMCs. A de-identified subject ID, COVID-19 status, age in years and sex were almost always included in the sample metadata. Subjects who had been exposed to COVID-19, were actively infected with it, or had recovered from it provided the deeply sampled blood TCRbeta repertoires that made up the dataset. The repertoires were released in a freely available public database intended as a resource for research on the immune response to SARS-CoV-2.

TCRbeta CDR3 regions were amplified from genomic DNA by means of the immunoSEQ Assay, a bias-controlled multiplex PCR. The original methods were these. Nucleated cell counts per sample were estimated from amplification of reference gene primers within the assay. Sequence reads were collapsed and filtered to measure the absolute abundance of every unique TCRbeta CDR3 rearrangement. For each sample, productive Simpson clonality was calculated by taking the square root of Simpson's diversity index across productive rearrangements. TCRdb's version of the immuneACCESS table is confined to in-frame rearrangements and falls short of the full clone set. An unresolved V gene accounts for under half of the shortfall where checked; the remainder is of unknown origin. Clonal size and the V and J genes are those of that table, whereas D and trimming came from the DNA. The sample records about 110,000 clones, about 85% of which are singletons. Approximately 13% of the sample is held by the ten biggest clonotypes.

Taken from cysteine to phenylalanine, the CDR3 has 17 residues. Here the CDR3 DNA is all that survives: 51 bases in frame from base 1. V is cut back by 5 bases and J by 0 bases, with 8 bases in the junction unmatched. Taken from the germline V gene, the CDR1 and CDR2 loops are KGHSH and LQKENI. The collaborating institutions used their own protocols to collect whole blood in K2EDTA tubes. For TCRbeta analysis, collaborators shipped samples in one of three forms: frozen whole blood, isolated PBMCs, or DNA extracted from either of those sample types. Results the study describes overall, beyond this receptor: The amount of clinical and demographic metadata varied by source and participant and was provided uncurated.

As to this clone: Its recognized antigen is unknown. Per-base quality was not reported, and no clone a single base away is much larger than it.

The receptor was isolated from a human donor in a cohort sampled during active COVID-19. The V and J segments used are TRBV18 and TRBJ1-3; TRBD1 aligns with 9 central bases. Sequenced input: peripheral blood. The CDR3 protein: CASSSQGQGTSGNTIYF. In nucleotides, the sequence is TGTGCCAGCTCATCACAGGGACAGGGAACCTCTGGAAACACCATATATTTT.